One and the same sample provided the 15 T cell receptor beta chains below, sequenced in a study of CD8+ T cells in alopecia areata. cDNA prepared by RNA extraction and subsequent reverse transcription served as the template for sequencing. Libraries were prepared by immunoSEQ multiplex PCR; TCRdb keeps only in-frame clonotypes and omits some of them. The table has about 37,000 clones, 45% to 55% seen once. Sorting separated CD25+CD127- cells from the CD4+ cells of 4 to 6 patients. Material for sequencing was CD4+ Tregs sorted from blood. These receptors were obtained from a human donor with alopecia areata.

As concerns this clone: The same CDR3 is also encoded by other DNA sequences in this sample. The genes are TRBV7-2 and TRBJ2-3; D gene unclear. Germline lookup yields CDR1 SGHTA and CDR2 FQGNSA. This CDR3 has 11 residues. Trimming cost V 0 bases and J 5 bases, with 0 bases left between them. The CDR3 DNA reads TGTGCCAGCAGCTTAGCAGATACGCAGTATTTT. Translating it yields CASSLADTQYF.

This clone was seen a handful of times. This chain joins TRBV5-1 and TRBJ2-3, with D perhaps TRBD2 (6 bases). V lost 4 bases and J 2 bases, leaving 14 bases between the germline ends. CDR3 length: 15 amino acids. Germline CDR1 and CDR2: SGHRS and YFSETQ. This CDR3 reads CASSPQRAITDTQYF. CDR3 bases: TGCGCCAGCAGCCCGCAGCGGGCGATCACAGATACGCAGTATTTT.

The V and J genes are TRBV18 and TRBJ1-3; 9 nucleotides match TRBD1. From germline, CDR1 is KGHSH and CDR2 LQKENI. The CDR3 is 16 amino acids. J was trimmed by 1 base and V by 0 bases; bases with no gene match: 1. The CDR3 DNA reads as TGTGCCAGCTCACCACCAGGACAGGGGTCTGGAAACACCATATATTTT. Residues: CASSPPGQGSGNTIYF.

The rearrangement uses TRBV6-6 and TRBJ1-3; D unclear. The CDR3 loop spans 10 amino acids. Trimming pared 6 bases from V and 7 bases from J, leaving 4 bases between. CDR1 and CDR2 from the germline V gene are MNHNY and SVGAGI (reference sequence). CDR3 in DNA: TGTGCCAGCAGCGACAACACCATATATTTT. This codes for CASSDNTIYF.

This chain links TRBV5-1 with TRBJ2-5; no definite D call. Germline-derived CDR1 and CDR2 are SGHRS and YFSETQ. The CDR3 sequence is 13 residues long. The germline V and J ends were trimmed by 4 bases and 5 bases, with 12 bases remaining between them. CDR3: CASSRGSAETQYF. The CDR3 DNA is TGCGCCAGCAGCCGCGGCTCTGCGGAGACCCAGTACTTC.

The chain is built from TRBV7-2 and TRBJ2-3, with D maybe TRBD1 (5 bases). Trimming pared 2 bases from V and 8 bases from J, leaving 11 bases between. CDR1 is SGHTA, CDR2 FQGNSA, per germline. This CDR3 is built from 13 residues. CDR3 region: CASSLSDKATQYF. DNA for the CDR3: TGTGCCAGCAGCTTATCGGACAAAGCTACGCAGTATTTT.

This clone has more than one count but fewer than ten. The CDR3 bases are TGTGCCAGCAGCTTAGAAAGGGGTGGGACTGAAGCTTTCTTT. This codes for CASSLERGGTEAFF. V usage is TRBV7-3 and J usage is TRBJ1-1; maybe TRBD1 (5 bases). The length of the CDR3 is 14 residues. Trimming took 2 bases from V and 5 from J, leaving 12 bases between them. The germline gives CDR1 SGHTA, CDR2 FQGTGA.

By share, this clone ranks as large. This rearrangement joins TRBV7-9 to TRBJ2-5, with D unclear. The germline V and J ends were trimmed by 5 bases and 5 bases, with 9 bases remaining between them. CDR3 length: 12 residues. Germline-derived CDR1 and CDR2 are SEHNR and FQNEAQ (reference sequence). The CDR3 DNA reads as TGTGCCAGCAGCCCCCAGGTGGAGACCCAGTACTTC. Protein product: CASSPQVETQYF.

In its sample, this clone ranks as medium-sized. The V call is TRBV15, the J call TRBJ1-5; D remains unclear. V shed 0 bases and J shed 0 bases, with 6 bases lying between them. CDR1 and CDR2 (germline): LNHNV, YYDKDF (reference sequence). This CDR3 region has 15 residues. For the CDR3, the DNA is TGTGCCACCAGCAGAGAGATCGGTAGCAATCAGCCCCAGCATTTT. Protein product: CATSREIGSNQPQHF.

This clone was recorded a few times. This rearrangement joins TRBV7-3 to TRBJ2-3; no clear D gene. The CDR3 runs to 13 residues. Germline V gene sequence: CDR1 SGHTA, CDR2 FQGTGA. Between the trimmed V and J ends, which lost 5 bases and 4 bases, there was a span of 10 bases. The CDR3, as DNA: TGTGCCAGCAGCCTCTCCGGGTCAGATACGCAGTATTTT. As protein: CASSLSGSDTQYF.

The chain couples TRBV30 to TRBJ2-1; TRBD1 matches 7 bases. Trimming at V came to 6 bases and at J to 10 bases, leaving 9 bases not matched to a gene. The CDR3 contains 12 residues. Germline V lookup: CDR1 GTSNPN, CDR2 SVGIG (reference sequence). CDR3 bases: TGTGCCTGCAAAAAGGGGGCTCCCGAGCAGTTCTTC. It codes for CACKKGAPEQFF.

The chain combines TRBV18 with TRBJ2-5, with D perhaps TRBD2 (5 bases). Trimming left V 3 bases short and J 3 bases short, with 17 bases between. This CDR3 region has 16 residues. The germline V gene encodes CDR1 KGHSH and CDR2 LQKENI. This CDR3 is CASSPTRAGAEETQYF. CDR3 nucleotides: TGTGCCAGCTCACCCACCCGGGCTGGAGCGGAAGAGACCCAGTACTTC.

This clone qualifies as medium-sized (0.01 to 0.1%). The chain has TRBV7-9 and TRBJ2-5; 8 nucleotides line up with TRBD2. The CDR3 totals 15 residues. Germline V gene lookup returns CDR1 SEHNR and CDR2 FQNEAQ (reference sequence). The ends lost 1 base at V and 4 bases at J; junction bases unmatched: 5. CDR3 DNA: TGTGCCAGCAGCTTAGGGGGGACTAGACGAGAGACCCAGTACTTC. Protein: CASSLGGTRRETQYF. Full variable domain (remainder filled in from reference TRBV7-9 and TRBJ2-5): DTGVSQNPRHKITKRGQNVTFRCDPISEHNRLYWYRQTLGQGPEFLTYFQNEAQLEKSRLLSDRFSAERPKGSFSTLEIQRTEQGDSAMYLCASSLGGTRRETQYFGPGTRLLVL.

This chain links TRBV19 with TRBJ1-1, with D possibly being TRBD1 (5 bases). The germline V and J ends were trimmed by 5 bases and 7 bases, with 11 bases remaining between them. The CDR3 is 12 residues long. From germline, CDR1 is LNHDA and CDR2 SQIVND (reference sequence). DNA of the CDR3: TGTGCCAGTAGTGCTCGGGGGATTGAAGCTTTCTTT. Protein sequence: CASSARGIEAFF.

This clone was observed a few times. The genes are TRBV7-2 and TRBJ1-1; D gene ambiguous. Per the germline V gene, CDR1 is SGHTA and CDR2 is FQGNSA. Trimming stripped 5 bases from V and 6 bases from J, with 10 bases between. The CDR3 has 12 amino acids. CDR3 sequence: CASSLPRAEAFF. The DNA for the CDR3 is TGTGCCAGCAGCCTTCCGCGCGCTGAAGCTTTCTTT.